The next 25 T cell receptor beta chains were all read from a single sample in a study of cytomegalovirus exposure and HLA in healthy donors. The PCR had 60 Vbeta and 13 Jbeta primers. Only in-frame clones appear in the TCRdb table, and some are missing; sequencing was by immunoSEQ multiplex PCR. This table holds about 160,000 clones, around 84% found once. What was sequenced was PBMCs. The receptors stem from a woman aged 40 to 50 in good health and CMV-seronegative.

The V and J genes are TRBV18 and TRBJ1-3, with 7 positions matching TRBD1. V shed 3 bases, J shed 8 bases, and the junction held 10 bases outside the gene matches. The CDR3 runs 15 residues. The germline V gene encodes CDR1 KGHSH and CDR2 LQKENI. CDR3 sequence reads: CASSPIKTGQDTIYF. Here the CDR3 DNA reads TGTGCCAGCTCACCGATTAAGACAGGGCAGGACACCATATATTTT. Full variable domain (missing parts from reference TRBV18 and TRBJ1-3): NAGVMQNPRHLVRRRGQEARLRCSPMKGHSHVYWYRQLPEEGLKFMVYLQKENIIDESGMPKERFSAEFPKEGPSILRIQQVVRGDSAAYFCASSPIKTGQDTIYFGEGSWLTVV.

The chain's CDR3 is CASSLRQSFENQETQYF. The DNA of the CDR3 is TGTGCCAGCAGCTTACGCCAGTCGTTTGAAAATCAAGAGACCCAGTACTTC. The chain couples TRBV7-2 to TRBJ2-5, with no clear D. Trimming cost V 2 bases and J 2 bases, with 18 bases left between them. From germline, CDR1 is SGHTA and CDR2 FQGNSA. This CDR3 is 17 amino acids long.

V gene TRBV5-4 combines with J gene TRBJ2-1, with 7 bases matching TRBD2. Germline-derived CDR1 and CDR2 are SGHNT and YYREEE (reference sequence). The CDR3 loop spans 14 amino acids. The J segment lost 9 bases and the V segment lost 0 bases, leaving 6 bases of the junction unmatched. This CDR3 reads CASSLAERGGEQFF. CDR3 sequence (DNA): TGTGCCAGCAGCTTGGCCGAGCGGGGCGGTGAGCAGTTCTTC.

This clone was counted once. This chain links TRBV2 with TRBJ1-1, with 11 bases aligning to TRBD1. This CDR3 comprises 15 residues. V gave up 6 bases and J gave up 1 base; unmatched junction bases: 4. Per germline, CDR1 SNHLY and CDR2 FYNNEI. The CDR3 region has the DNA TGTGCCAGCAGGGACAGGGGGCTAAAGAACACTGAAGCTTTCTTT. Translation gives CASRDRGLKNTEAFF.

This clone was observed a single time. The chain carries TRBV19 and TRBJ1-5; D may be TRBD1 (6 bases). Trimming stripped 5 bases from V and 1 base from J, with 15 bases between. CDR1 LNHDA and CDR2 SQIVND come from the germline V gene (reference sequence). This CDR3 comprises 16 residues. The CDR3 is CASSATGIRSNQPQHF. The CDR3 DNA reads as TGTGCCAGTAGTGCTACAGGGATTCGGAGCAATCAGCCCCAGCATTTT.

V gene TRBV9 combines with J gene TRBJ1-6; 7 bases are a match to TRBD1. The CDR3 covers 17 residues. Germline trimming cut 4 bases from V and 9 bases from J; bases unmatched to any gene: 16. Germline lookup yields CDR1 SGDLS and CDR2 YYNGEE. CDR3 nucleotides: TGTGCCAGCAGCTCAAGAGGGACAGCCTTATGGCCTTCACCCCTCCACTTT. Translation: CASSSRGTALWPSPLHF.

V is TRBV6-5 and J is TRBJ2-5; D is unresolved. V was cut by 5 bases and J by 0 bases, with 10 bases left in between. Germline values: CDR1 MNHEY, CDR2 SVGAGI. The CDR3 contains 14 residues. DNA for the CDR3: TGTGCCAGCAGTAACCGACGGGACCAAGAGACCCAGTACTTC. Translating it yields CASSNRRDQETQYF.

The chain uses TRBV5-1 and TRBJ1-3; 9 positions match TRBD1. Germline trimming cut 7 bases from V and 0 bases from J; bases unmatched to any gene: 2. This CDR3 region has 14 residues. The germline CDR1 and CDR2 sequences are SGHRS and YFSETQ. CDR3 nucleotides: TGCGCCAGCTGGACAGGGGACTCTGGAAACACCATATATTTT. It translates to CASWTGDSGNTIYF.

V is TRBV7-2 and J is TRBJ1-1, with D hard to call. V lost 5 bases to trimming and J lost 3 bases, with 10 bases between them. Germline-derived CDR1 and CDR2 are SGHTA and FQGNSA. There are 13 residues in the CDR3. The CDR3 DNA reads as TGTGCCAGCAGCCGCAATACGGACACTGAAGCTTTCTTT. Translated, it gives CASSRNTDTEAFF.

The V call is TRBV15, the J call TRBJ1-4; D gene uncertain. The germline V and J ends were trimmed by 4 bases and 5 bases, with 17 bases remaining between them. Germline V CDR1 and CDR2: LNHNV, YYDKDF (reference sequence). The CDR3 runs 16 residues. CDR3 coding DNA: TGTGCCACCAGCACGGACCGGTCCGGAGGGAATGAAAAACTGTTTTTT. It is translated as CATSTDRSGGNEKLFF.

V usage is TRBV9 and J usage is TRBJ2-2; 10 bases are shared with TRBD1. CDR1 and CDR2 (germline): SGDLS, YYNGEE. CDR3 length: 15 amino acids. V trimming: 4 bases; J trimming: 4 bases; junction bases outside the gene matches: 4. This chain's CDR3 is CASSPRQGATGELFF. The DNA of the CDR3 is TGTGCCAGCAGCCCCCGACAGGGGGCCACCGGGGAGCTGTTTTTT.

This chain links TRBV28 with TRBJ2-7, with D perhaps TRBD2 (5 bases). Germline V gives CDR1 MDHEN, CDR2 SYDVKM. Trimming pared 6 bases from V and 0 bases from J, leaving 12 bases between. The CDR3 has 14 residues. The CDR3 region has the DNA TGTGCCAGCAGGCCGACGGGGATCTCCTACGAGCAGTACTTC. Protein: CASRPTGISYEQYF.

The chain has TRBV4-2 and TRBJ2-3, with TRBD2 matching over 9 bases. The ends lost 1 base at V and 4 bases at J; junction bases unmatched: 6. The germline V gene has CDR1 LGHNA and CDR2 YNFKEQ. The CDR3 is 16 residues long. This CDR3 is CASSQVELAGPDTQYF. Here the CDR3 DNA reads TGTGCCAGCAGCCAAGTTGAACTAGCGGGCCCAGATACGCAGTATTTT.

V and J are TRBV13 and TRBJ1-3, with TRBD1 matching 8 bases. This CDR3 is 18 amino acids long. Germline V lookup: CDR1 PRHDT, CDR2 FYEKMQ (reference sequence). After removal of 5 bases from V and 4 bases from J, the junction contained 16 bases not matched to a gene. CDR3: CASSPSPPGGRKGNTIYF. In nucleotides, the CDR3 is TGTGCCAGCAGCCCATCACCTCCAGGGGGCCGAAAAGGAAACACCATATATTTT. The full variable domain, its missing parts supplied by reference TRBV13 and TRBJ1-3, is AAGVIQSPRHLIKEKRETATLKCYPIPRHDTVYWYQQGPGQDPQFLISFYEKMQSDKGSIPDRFSAQQFSDYHSELNMSSLELGDSALYFCASSPSPPGGRKGNTIYFGEGSWLTVV.

CDR3 nucleotide sequence: TGCGCCAGCAGCTTGGGTTCCGGAGTGAACACCGGGGAGCTGTTTTTT. Translated: CASSLGSGVNTGELFF. The V gene is TRBV5-1, the J gene TRBJ2-2, with D unclear. The V end lost 0 bases, the J end lost 1 base, and 10 bases lay between the germline ends. Germline V gene data show CDR1 as SGHRS and CDR2 as YFSETQ. The CDR3 runs to 16 residues.

The chain couples TRBV27 to TRBJ1-2; 8 nucleotides line up with TRBD1. Losses at the gene ends were 5 bases for V and 0 bases for J; bases not matched to a gene: 5. CDR1 and CDR2 from the germline V gene are MNHEY and SMNVEV (reference sequence). This CDR3 region has 15 residues. This CDR3 is CASSPLDRANYGYTF. DNA for the CDR3: TGTGCCAGCAGTCCCCTGGACAGGGCTAACTATGGCTACACCTTC.

V and J are TRBV5-1 and TRBJ2-7, with TRBD1 matching 9 bases. V shed 6 bases, J shed 7 bases, and the junction held 11 bases outside the gene matches. Germline V gives CDR1 SGHRS, CDR2 YFSETQ. The CDR3 has 14 amino acids. The CDR3 nucleotides read TGCGCCAGCAATCTAGGTGACAGGGGGGGGGAGCAGTACTTC. This encodes CASNLGDRGGEQYF. Full variable domain (missing parts from reference TRBV5-1 and TRBJ2-7): KAGVTQTPRYLIKTRGQQVTLSCSPISGHRSVSWYQQTPGQGLQFLFEYFSETQRNKGNFPGRFSGRQFSNSRSEMNVSTLELGDSALYLCASNLGDRGGEQYFGPGTRLTVT.

The chain recombines TRBV7-3 with TRBJ1-6; D uncertain. Trimming shortened V by 1 base and J by 7 bases, and 8 bases separated the two germline ends. This CDR3 is built from 14 residues. Germline lookup yields CDR1 SGHTA and CDR2 FQGTGA. The CDR3 DNA is TGTGCCAGCAGCTTAAAAGCGGGAAATTCACCCCTCCACTTT. Its translation: CASSLKAGNSPLHF.

The chain is built from TRBV5-1 and TRBJ2-5, with 7 bases identical to TRBD2. This CDR3 is built from 14 residues. Germline V gene lookup returns CDR1 SGHRS and CDR2 YFSETQ. The ends lost 0 bases at V and 5 bases at J; junction bases unmatched: 4. This CDR3 reads CASSLVTSDETQYF. DNA for the CDR3: TGCGCCAGCAGCTTGGTAACTAGCGATGAGACCCAGTACTTC.

The chain joins TRBV7-2 to TRBJ1-1, with D maybe TRBD1 (6 bases). Germline CDR1 reads SGHTA; CDR2 reads FQGNSA. V lost 6 bases, J lost 11 bases, and 16 bases lay in between. The CDR3 has 12 amino acids. CDR3 amino acids: CASSLPTGAAFF. Here the CDR3 DNA reads TGTGCCAGCAGTTTACCGACAGGAGCGGCTTTCTTT.

This clone has only a few counts. The rearrangement joins TRBV4-1 to TRBJ1-4; the D gene is possibly TRBD1 (5 bases). The CDR3 sequence is 14 residues long. The germline V gene has CDR1 MGHRA and CDR2 YSYEKL. The V end lost 4 bases, the J end lost 5 bases, and 11 bases lay between the germline ends. Here the CDR3 DNA reads TGCGCCAGCAGCCCCGGACAAGTAAATGAAAAACTGTTTTTT. Its translation: CASSPGQVNEKLFF.

The gene calls are TRBV12-5 and TRBJ1-2; D uncertain. This CDR3 has 12 residues. From germline, CDR1 is LGHNT and CDR2 FRNRAP. V dropped 3 bases and J dropped 8 bases, with 10 bases sitting between them. CDR3 region: CASGFTVRGYTF. The CDR3 DNA reads as TGTGCTAGTGGTTTCACCGTTCGGGGCTACACCTTC.

A word on this clone: This sample includes further DNA sequences coding for the same CDR3. The rearrangement uses TRBV5-4 and TRBJ2-1, with TRBD1 matching 9 bases. The junction had 5 bases not matched to a gene; V was cut back by 4 bases and J by 9 bases. From germline, CDR1 is SGHNT and CDR2 YYREEE (reference sequence). The CDR3 has 13 amino acids. CDR3 sequence: CASSPGQGGEQFF. Written as DNA, the CDR3 is TGTGCCAGCAGCCCGGGACAGGGTGGTGAGCAGTTCTTC.

The chain links TRBV28 to TRBJ2-7; 9 bases line up with TRBD2. Germline V gene lookup returns CDR1 MDHEN and CDR2 SYDVKM. This CDR3 is 15 amino acids long. V lost 2 bases and J lost 2; bases outside the gene matches: 4. CDR3 in amino acids: CASSLGRGGPYEQYF. The DNA for the CDR3 is TGTGCCAGCAGTTTAGGGCGGGGGGGCCCCTACGAGCAGTACTTC.

The chain couples TRBV2 to TRBJ1-4, with a possible D match to TRBD1 (5 bases). This CDR3 contains 13 residues. V lost 6 bases, J lost 7 bases, and 12 bases lay in between. CDR1 is SNHLY and CDR2 is FYNNEI in the germline V gene. The CDR3 nucleotides are TGTGCCAGCAGAGCCAGGGTGGGTGAAAAACTGTTTTTT. Protein sequence: CASRARVGEKLFF.